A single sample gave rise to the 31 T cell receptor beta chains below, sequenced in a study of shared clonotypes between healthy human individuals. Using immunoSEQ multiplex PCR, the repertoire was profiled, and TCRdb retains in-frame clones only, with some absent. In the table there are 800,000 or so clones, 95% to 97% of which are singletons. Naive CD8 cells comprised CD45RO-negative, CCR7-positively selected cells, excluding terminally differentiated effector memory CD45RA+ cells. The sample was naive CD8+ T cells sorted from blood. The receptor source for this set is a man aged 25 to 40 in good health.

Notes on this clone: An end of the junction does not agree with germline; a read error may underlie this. CDR3 region: CASSSSAGLAGGSNF. In DNA form, the CDR3 reads TGTGCCAGCAGCTCCTCAGCCGGACTAGCGGGAGGGTCCAATTTT. V gene TRBV7-2 combines with J gene TRBJ2-3; 15 nucleotides match TRBD2. The germline CDR1 and CDR2 sequences are SGHTA and FQGNSA. The CDR3 runs to 15 residues. Combining the CDR3 with reference TRBV7-2 and TRBJ2-3 gives the whole variable domain GAGVSQSPSNKVTEKGKDVELRCDPISGHTALYWYRQSLGQGLEFLIYFQGNSAPDKSGLPSDRFSAERTGGSVSTLTIQRTQQEDSAVYLCASSSSAGLAGGSNFGPGTRLTVL.

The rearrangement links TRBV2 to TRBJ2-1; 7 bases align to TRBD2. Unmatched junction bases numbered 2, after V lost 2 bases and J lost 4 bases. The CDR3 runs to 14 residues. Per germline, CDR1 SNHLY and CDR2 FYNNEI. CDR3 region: CASSEFGGYNEQFF. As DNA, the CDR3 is TGTGCCAGCAGTGAATTCGGGGGGTACAATGAGCAGTTCTTC.

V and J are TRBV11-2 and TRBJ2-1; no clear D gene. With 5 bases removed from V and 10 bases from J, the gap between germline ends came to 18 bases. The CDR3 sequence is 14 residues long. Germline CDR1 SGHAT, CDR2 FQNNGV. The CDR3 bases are TGTGCCAGCAGCCCCCCCTCCCAGGTGCCGGAGCAGTTCTTC. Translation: CASSPPSQVPEQFF. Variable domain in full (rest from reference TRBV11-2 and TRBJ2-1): EAGVAQSPRYKIIEKRQSVAFWCNPISGHATLYWYQQILGQGPKLLIQFQNNGVVDDSQLPKDRFSAERLKGVDSTLKIQPAKLEDSAVYLCASSPPSQVPEQFFGPGTRLTVL.

CDR3 in DNA: TGCGCCAGCAGCTTGTCTACTAGCGGGTTTGGGGGCCACGGTGAGCAGTTCTTC. Protein product: CASSLSTSGFGGHGEQFF. The chain carries TRBV5-1 and TRBJ2-1, with 9 bases lining up with TRBD2. Trimming cost V 1 base and J 9 bases; bases outside gene matches: 17. CDR3 size: 18 residues. The V gene's germline CDR1 is SGHRS and CDR2 YFSETQ.

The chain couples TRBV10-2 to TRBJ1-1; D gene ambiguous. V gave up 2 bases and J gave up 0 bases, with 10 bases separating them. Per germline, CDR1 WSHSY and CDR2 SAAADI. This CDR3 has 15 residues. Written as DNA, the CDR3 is TGCGCCAGCAGTGAGAGTGATCTTCTGAACACTGAAGCTTTCTTT. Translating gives CASSESDLLNTEAFF.

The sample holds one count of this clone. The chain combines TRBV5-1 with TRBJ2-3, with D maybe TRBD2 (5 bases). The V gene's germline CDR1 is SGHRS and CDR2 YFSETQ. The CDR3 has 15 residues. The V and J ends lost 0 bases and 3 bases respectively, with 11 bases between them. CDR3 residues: CASSLVEGATDTQYF. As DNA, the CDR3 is TGCGCCAGCAGCTTGGTCGAGGGAGCGACAGATACGCAGTATTTT.

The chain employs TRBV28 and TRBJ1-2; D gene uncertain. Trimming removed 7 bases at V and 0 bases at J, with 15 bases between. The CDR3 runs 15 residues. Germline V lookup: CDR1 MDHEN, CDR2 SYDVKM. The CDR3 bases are TGTGCCAGCACCAAAGGAAGCATCTCTAACTATGGCTACACCTTC. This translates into CASTKGSISNYGYTF.

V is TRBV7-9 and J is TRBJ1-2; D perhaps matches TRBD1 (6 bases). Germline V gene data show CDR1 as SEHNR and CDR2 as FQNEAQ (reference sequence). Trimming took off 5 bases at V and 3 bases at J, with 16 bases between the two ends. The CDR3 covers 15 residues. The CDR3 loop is CASSPARQVDYGYTF. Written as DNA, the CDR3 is TGTGCCAGCAGCCCTGCCCGACAGGTTGACTATGGCTACACCTTC.

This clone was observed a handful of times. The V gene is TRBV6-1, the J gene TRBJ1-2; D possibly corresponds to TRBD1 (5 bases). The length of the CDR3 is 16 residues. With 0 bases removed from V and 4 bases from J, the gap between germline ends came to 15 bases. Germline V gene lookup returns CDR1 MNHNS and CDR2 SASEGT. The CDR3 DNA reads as TGTGCCAGCAGTGAAGCCCAGGGCAGCTTGCTCTATGGCTACACCTTC. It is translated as CASSEAQGSLLYGYTF.

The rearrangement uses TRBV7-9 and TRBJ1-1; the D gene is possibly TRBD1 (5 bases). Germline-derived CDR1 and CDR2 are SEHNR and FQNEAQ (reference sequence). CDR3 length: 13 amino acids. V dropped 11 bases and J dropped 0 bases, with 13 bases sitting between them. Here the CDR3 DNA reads TGTGCCGGGGGGAAGGACCTGAACACTGAAGCTTTCTTT. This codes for CAGGKDLNTEAFF. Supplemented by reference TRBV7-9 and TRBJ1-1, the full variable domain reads DTGVSQNPRHKITKRGQNVTFRCDPISEHNRLYWYRQTLGQGPEFLTYFQNEAQLEKSRLLSDRFSAERPKGSFSTLEIQRTEQGDSAMYLCAGGKDLNTEAFFGQGTRLTVV.

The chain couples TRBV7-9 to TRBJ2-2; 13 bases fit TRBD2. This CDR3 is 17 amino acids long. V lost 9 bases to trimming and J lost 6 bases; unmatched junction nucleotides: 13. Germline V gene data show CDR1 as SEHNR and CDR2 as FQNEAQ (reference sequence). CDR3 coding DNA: TGTGCCAGTATGAGGTGGACTAGCGGGAGTTTCTCCGGGGAGCTGTTTTTT. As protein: CASMRWTSGSFSGELFF.

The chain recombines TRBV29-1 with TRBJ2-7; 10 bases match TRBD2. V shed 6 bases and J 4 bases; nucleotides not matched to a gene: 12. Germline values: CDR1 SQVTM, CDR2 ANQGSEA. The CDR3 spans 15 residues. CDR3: CSVQDIAGGRYEQYF. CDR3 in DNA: TGCAGCGTACAAGACATAGCGGGAGGAAGATACGAGCAGTACTTC.

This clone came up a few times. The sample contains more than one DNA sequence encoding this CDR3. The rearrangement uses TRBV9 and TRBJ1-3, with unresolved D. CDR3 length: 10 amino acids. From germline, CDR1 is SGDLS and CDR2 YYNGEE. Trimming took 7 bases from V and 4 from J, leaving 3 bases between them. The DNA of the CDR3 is TGTGCCAGCGGGGGAAACACCATATATTTT. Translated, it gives CASGGNTIYF.

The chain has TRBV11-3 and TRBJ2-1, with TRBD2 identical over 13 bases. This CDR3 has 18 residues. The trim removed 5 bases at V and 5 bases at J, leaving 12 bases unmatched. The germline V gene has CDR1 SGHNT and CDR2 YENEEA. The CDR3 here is CASSSETSGRSPHNEQFF. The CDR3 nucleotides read TGTGCCAGCAGCAGTGAGACTAGCGGGAGGTCACCGCACAATGAGCAGTTCTTC.

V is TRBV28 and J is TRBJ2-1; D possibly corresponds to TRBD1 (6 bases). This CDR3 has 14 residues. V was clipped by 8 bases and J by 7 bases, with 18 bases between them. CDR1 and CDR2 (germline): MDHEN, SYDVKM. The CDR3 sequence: CASSEGVIRNEQFF. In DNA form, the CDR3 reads TGTGCCAGCTCAGAGGGGGTCATTCGGAATGAGCAGTTCTTC. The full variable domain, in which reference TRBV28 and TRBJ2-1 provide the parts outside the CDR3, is DVKVTQSSRYLVKRTGEKVFLECVQDMDHENMFWYRQDPGLGLRLIYFSYDVKMKEKGDIPEGYSVSREKKERFSLILESASTNQTSMYLCASSEGVIRNEQFFGPGTRLTVL.

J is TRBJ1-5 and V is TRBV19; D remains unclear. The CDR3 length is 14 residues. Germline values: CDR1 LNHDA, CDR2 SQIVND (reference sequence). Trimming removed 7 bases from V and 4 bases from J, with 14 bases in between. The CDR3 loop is CASKDLLRNQPQHF. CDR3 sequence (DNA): TGTGCCAGTAAAGATCTGTTACGAAATCAGCCCCAGCATTTT.

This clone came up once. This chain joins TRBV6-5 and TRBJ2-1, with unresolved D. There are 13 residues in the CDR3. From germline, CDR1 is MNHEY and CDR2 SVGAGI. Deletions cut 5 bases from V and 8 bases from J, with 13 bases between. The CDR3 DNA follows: TGTGCCAGCAGTCACGGAGCCGTAGATGAGCAGTTCTTC. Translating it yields CASSHGAVDEQFF.

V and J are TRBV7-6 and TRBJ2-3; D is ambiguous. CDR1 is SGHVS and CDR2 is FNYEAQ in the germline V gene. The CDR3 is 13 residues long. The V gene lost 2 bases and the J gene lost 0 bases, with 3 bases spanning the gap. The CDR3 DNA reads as TGTGCCAGCAGCTTAAGTAGCACAGATACGCAGTATTTT. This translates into CASSLSSTDTQYF.

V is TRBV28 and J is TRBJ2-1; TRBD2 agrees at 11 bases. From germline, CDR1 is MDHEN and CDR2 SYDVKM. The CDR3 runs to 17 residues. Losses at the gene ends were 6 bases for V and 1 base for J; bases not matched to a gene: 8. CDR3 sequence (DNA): TGTGCCAGCAGCACGACTAGCGGGATGCCATCCTACAATGAGCAGTTCTTC. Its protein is CASSTTSGMPSYNEQFF.

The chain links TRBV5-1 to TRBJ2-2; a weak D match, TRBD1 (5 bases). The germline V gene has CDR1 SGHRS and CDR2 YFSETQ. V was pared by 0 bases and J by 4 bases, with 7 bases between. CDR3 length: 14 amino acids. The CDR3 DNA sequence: TGCGCCAGCAGCTTGGAACAGGTCACCGGGGAGCTGTTTTTT. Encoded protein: CASSLEQVTGELFF.

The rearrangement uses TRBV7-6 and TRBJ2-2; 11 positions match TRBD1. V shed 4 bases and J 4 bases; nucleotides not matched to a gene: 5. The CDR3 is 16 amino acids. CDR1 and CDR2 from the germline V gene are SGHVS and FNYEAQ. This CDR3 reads CASSYSGTGGTGELFF. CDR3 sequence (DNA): TGTGCCAGCAGCTATTCCGGGACAGGGGGCACCGGGGAGCTGTTTTTT. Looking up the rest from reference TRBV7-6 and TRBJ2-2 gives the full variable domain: GAGVSQSPRYKVTKRGQDVALRCDPISGHVSLYWYRQALGQGPEFLTYFNYEAQQDKSGLPNDRFSAERPEGSISTLTIQRTEQRDSAMYRCASSYSGTGGTGELFFGEGSRLTVL.

CDR3 nucleotides: TGTGCCAGCAGCGGGGGAACCTCCTACGAGCAGTACTTC. Translation: CASSGGTSYEQYF. The rearrangement uses TRBV7-9 and TRBJ2-7; TRBD1 or TRBD2 may be the D gene (5 bases each). V was pared by 5 bases and J by 0 bases, with 8 bases between. The CDR3 sequence is 13 residues long. Germline lookup yields CDR1 SEHNR and CDR2 FQNEAQ (reference sequence).

CDR3 bases: TGCAGTACGGAGACAGGGCTCATTCAGTACTTC. Protein sequence: CSTETGLIQYF. The chain carries TRBV20-1 and TRBJ2-4; 7 bases match TRBD1. V was pared by 8 bases and J by 9 bases, with 7 bases of the junction left unmatched. The CDR3 is 11 residues long. Germline loops: CDR1 DFQATT, CDR2 SNEGSKA (reference sequence).

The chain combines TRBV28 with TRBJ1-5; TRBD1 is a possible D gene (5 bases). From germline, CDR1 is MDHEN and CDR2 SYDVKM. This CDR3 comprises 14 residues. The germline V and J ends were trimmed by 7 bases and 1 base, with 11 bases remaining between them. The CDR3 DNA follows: TGTGCCAGCAACCTTGGGGGAAGCAATCAGCCCCAGCATTTT. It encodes CASNLGGSNQPQHF.

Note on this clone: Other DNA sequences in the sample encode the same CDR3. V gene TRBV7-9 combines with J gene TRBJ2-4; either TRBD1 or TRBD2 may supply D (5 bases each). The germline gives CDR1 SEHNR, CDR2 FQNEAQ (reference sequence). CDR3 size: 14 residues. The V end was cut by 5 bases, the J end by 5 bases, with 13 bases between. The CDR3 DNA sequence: TGTGCCAGCAGCCTGCCGGGACGTCAAAACATTCAGTACTTC. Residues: CASSLPGRQNIQYF.

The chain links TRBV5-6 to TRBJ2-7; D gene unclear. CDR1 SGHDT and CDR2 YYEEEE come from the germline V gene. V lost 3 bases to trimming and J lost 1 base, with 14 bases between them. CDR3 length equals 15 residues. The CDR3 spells CASSSVTEPSYEQYF. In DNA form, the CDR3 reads TGTGCCAGCAGCTCCGTCACAGAGCCATCCTACGAGCAGTACTTC. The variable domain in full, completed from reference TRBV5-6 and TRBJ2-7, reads DAGVTQSPTHLIKTRGQQVTLRCSPKSGHDTVSWYQQALGQGPQFIFQYYEEEERQRGNFPDRFSGHQFPNYSSELNVNALLLGDSALYLCASSSVTEPSYEQYFGPGTRLTVT.

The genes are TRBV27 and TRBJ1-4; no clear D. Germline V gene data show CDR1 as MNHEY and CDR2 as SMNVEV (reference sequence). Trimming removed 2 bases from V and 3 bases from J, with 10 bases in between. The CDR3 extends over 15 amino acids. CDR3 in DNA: TGTGCCAGCAGTTTACAGCGGGCCTCTAATGAAAAACTGTTTTTT. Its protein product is CASSLQRASNEKLFF.

The CDR3 loop reads CASSQESIGDGTQYF. CDR3 coding DNA: TGCGCCAGCAGCCAAGAAAGTATAGGGGATGGGACCCAGTACTTC. The V call is TRBV4-1, the J call TRBJ2-5; D possibly corresponds to TRBD1 (5 bases). The CDR3 sequence is 15 residues long. Germline loops: CDR1 MGHRA, CDR2 YSYEKL. The V end lost 0 bases, the J end lost 7 bases, and 15 bases lay between the germline ends.

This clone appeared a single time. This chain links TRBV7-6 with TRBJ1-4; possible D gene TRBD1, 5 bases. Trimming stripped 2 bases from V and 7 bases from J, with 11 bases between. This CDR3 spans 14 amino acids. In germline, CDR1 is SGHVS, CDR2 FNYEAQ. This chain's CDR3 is CASSLLGGGEKLFF. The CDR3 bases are TGTGCCAGCAGCTTACTGGGGGGAGGTGAAAAACTGTTTTTT.

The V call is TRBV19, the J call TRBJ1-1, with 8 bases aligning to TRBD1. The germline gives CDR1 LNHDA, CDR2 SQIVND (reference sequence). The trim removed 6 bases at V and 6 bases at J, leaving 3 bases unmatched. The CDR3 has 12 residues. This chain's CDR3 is CASSDRGAEAFF. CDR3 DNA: TGTGCCAGTAGCGACAGGGGCGCTGAAGCTTTCTTT.

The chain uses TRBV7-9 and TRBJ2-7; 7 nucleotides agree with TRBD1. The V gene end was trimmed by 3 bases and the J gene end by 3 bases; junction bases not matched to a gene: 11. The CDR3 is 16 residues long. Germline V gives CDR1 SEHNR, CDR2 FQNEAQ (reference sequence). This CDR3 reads CASSFPSLGQYYEQYF. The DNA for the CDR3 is TGTGCCAGCAGCTTCCCGTCCTTGGGACAGTACTACGAGCAGTACTTC.